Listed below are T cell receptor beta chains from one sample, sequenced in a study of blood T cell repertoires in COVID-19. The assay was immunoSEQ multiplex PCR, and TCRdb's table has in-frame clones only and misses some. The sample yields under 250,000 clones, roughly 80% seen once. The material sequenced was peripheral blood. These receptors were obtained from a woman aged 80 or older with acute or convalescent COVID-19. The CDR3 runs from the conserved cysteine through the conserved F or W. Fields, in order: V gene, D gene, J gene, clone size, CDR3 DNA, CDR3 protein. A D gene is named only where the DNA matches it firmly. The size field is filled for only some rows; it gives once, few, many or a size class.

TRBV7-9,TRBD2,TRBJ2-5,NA,TGTGCCAGCAGCACGACCCGCGGGCTAGCGGAGGGTCAAGAGACCCAGTACTTC,CASSTTRGLAEGQETQYF
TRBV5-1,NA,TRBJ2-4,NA,TGCGCCAGCAGCACCCCGAGTCTAATTCAGTACTTC,CASSTPSLIQYF
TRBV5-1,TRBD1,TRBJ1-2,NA,TGCGCCAGCAGCAGAGAGGGACAGGGACTTGAGGGCTATGGCTACACCTTC,CASSREGQGLEGYGYTF
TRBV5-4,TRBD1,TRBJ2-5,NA,TGTGCCAGCAGCTTGGCCTCGACAGGGGAAGAGACCCAGTACTTC,CASSLASTGEETQYF
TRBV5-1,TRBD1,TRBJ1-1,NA,TGCGCCAGCAGCTTGCGTCAACAGGGGACTGAAGCTTTCTTT,CASSLRQQGTEAFF
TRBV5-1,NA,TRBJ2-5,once,TGCGCCAGCAGCCCTCAACAGGGATCGGCATTAGGAGAGACCCAGTACTTC,CASSPQQGSALGETQYF
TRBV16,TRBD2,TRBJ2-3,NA,TGTGCCAGCAGCACTAGCGGGAGTACGACAGATACGCAGTATTTT,CASSTSGSTTDTQYF
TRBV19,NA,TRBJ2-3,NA,TGTGCCAGTAGTCCCCAGGACACAGGCACAGATACGCAGTATTTT,CASSPQDTGTDTQYF
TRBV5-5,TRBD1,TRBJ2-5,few,TGTGCCAGCAGCTTGGCTCCCGGACAGGGTGGGCAAGAGACCCAGTACTTC,CASSLAPGQGGQETQYF
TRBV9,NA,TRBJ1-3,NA,TGTGCCAGCAGCTTGGTGGACACCTACTCTGGAAACACCATATATTTT,CASSLVDTYSGNTIYF
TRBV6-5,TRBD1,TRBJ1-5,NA,TGTGCCAGCAGTAGCCGGACAGGGCTGTATCAGCCCCAGCATTTT,CASSSRTGLYQPQHF
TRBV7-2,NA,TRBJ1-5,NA,TGTGCCAGCAGCTTACCCGCTCAGGGAGGGGATCAGCCCCAGCATTTT,CASSLPAQGGDQPQHF
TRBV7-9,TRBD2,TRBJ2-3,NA,TGTGCCAGCAGCCACCCGCTACTAGCGGGGGGCACAGATACGCAGTATTTT,CASSHPLLAGGTDTQYF
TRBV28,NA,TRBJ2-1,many,TGTGCCAGCAGTTTTAGGGACTCGGAAACCAATGAGCAGTTCTTC,CASSFRDSETNEQFF
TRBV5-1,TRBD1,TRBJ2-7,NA,TGCGCCAGCAGCCTATCCGGGACAGGGGTCTACGAGCAGTACTTC,CASSLSGTGVYEQYF
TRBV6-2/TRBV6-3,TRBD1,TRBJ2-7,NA,TGTGCCAGCAGTTCCGAGAAGAACAGGGGTTCCTACGAGCAGTACTTC,CASSSEKNRGSYEQYF
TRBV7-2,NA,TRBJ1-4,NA,TGTGCCAGCAGCTTAGGCTCTGGTACGGGTAATGAAAAACTGTTTTTT,CASSLGSGTGNEKLFF